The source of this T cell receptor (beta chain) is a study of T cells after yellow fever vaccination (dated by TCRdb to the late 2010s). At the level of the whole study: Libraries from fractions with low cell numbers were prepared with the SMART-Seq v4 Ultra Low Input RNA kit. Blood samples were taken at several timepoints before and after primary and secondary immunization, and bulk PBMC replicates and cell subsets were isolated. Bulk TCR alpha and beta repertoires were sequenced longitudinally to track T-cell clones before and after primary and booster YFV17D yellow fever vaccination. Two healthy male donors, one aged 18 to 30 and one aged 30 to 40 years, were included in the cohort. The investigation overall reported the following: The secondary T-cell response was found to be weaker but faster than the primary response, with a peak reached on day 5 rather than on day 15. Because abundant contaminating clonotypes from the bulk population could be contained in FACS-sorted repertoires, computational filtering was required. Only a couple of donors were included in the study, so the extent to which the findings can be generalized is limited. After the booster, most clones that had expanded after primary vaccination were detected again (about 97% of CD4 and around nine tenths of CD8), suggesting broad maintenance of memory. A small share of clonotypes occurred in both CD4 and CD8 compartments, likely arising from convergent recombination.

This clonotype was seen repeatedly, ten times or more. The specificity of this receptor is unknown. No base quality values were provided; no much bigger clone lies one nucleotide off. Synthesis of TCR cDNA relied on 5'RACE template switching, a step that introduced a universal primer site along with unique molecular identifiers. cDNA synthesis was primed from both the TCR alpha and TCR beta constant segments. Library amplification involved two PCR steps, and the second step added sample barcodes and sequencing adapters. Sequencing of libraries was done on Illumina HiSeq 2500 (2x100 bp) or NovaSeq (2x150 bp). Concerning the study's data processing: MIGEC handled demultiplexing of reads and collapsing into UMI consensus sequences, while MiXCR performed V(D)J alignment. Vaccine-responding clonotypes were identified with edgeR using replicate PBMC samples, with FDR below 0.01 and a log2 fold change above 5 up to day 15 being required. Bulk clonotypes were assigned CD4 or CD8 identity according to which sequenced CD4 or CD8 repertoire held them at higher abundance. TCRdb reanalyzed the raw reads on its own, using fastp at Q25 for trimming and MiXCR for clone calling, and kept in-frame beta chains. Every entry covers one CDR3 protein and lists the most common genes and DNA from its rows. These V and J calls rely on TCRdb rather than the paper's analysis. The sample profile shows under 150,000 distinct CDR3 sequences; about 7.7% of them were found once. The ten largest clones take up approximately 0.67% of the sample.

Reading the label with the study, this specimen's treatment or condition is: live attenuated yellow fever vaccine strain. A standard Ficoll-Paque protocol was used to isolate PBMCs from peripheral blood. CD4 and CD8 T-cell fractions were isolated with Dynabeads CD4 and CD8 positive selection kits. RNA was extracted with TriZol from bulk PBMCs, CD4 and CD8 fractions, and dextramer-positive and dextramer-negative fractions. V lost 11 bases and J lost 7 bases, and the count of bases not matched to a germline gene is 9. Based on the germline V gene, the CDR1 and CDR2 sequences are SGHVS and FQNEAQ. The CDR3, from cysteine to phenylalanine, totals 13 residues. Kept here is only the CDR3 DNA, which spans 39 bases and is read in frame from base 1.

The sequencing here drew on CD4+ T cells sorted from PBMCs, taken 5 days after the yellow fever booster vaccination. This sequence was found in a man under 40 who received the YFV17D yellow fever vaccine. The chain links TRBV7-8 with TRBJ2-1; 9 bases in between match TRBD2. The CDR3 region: CAGGGRAWNEQFF. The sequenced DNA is TGTGCCGGTGGCGGGAGGGCCTGGAATGAGCAGTTCTTC. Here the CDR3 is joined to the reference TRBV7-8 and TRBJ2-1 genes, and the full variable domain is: GAGVSQSPRYKVAKRGQDVALRCDPISGHVSLFWYQQALGQGPEFLTYFQNEAQLDKSGLPSDRFFAERPEGSVSTLKIQRTQQEDSAVYLCAGGGRAWNEQFFGPGTRLTVL.